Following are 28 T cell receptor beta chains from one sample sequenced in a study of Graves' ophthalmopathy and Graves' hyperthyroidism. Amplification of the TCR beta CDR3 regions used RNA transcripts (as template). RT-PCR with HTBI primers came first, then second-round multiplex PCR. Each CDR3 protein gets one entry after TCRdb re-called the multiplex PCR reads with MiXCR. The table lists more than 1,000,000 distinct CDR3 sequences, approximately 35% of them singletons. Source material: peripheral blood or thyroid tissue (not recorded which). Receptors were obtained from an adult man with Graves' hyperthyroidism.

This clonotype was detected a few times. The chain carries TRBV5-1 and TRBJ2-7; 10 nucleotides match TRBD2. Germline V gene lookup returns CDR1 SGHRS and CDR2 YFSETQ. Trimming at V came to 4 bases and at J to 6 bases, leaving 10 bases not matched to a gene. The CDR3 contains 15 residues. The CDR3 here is CASSTTSGTGGEQYF. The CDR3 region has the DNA TGCGCCAGCAGCACCACTAGCGGGACGGGGGGCGAGCAGTACTTC.

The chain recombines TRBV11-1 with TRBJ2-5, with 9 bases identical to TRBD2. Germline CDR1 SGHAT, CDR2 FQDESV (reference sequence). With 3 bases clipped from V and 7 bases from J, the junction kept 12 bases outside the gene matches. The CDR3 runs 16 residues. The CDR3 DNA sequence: TGTGCCAGCAGCTTGCTTGAAGGGACTAGCATTGGGACCCAGTACTTC. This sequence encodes CASSLLEGTSIGTQYF.

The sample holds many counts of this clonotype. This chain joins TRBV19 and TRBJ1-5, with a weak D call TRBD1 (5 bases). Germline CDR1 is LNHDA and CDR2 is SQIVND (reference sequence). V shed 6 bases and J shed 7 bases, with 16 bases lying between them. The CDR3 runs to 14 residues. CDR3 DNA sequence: TGTGCCAGTAGCCGGACAAACGGGATACAGCCCCAGCATTTT. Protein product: CASSRTNGIQPQHF.

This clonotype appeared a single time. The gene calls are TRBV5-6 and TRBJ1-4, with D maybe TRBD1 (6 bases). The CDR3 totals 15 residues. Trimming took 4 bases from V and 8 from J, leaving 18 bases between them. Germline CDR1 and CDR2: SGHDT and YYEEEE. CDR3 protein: CASSTGHRMGEKLFF. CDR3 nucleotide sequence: TGTGCCAGCAGCACGGGACATAGGATGGGGGAAAAACTGTTTTTT.

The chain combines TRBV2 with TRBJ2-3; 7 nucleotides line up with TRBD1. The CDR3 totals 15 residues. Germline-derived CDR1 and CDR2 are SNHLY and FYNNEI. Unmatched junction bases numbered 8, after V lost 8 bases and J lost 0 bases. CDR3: CASRAGTASTDTQYF. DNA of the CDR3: TGTGCCAGCCGAGCCGGGACAGCAAGCACAGATACGCAGTATTTT.

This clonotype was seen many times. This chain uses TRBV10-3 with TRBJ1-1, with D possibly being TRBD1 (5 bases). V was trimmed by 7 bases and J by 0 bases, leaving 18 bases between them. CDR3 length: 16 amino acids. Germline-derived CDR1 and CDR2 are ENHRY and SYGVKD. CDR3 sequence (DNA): TGTGCCATCATGGCCGGAGTGGGGGGGGTGAACACTGAAGCTTTCTTT. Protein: CAIMAGVGGVNTEAFF.

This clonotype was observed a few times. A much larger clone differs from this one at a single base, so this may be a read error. CDR3: CAITPGTALPQHF. In DNA form, the CDR3 reads TGTGCCATCACCCCAGGGACCGCCCTGCCCCAGCATTTT. V is TRBV12-3 or TRBV12-4 and J is TRBJ1-5; the D gene is possibly TRBD1 (5 bases). The CDR3 is 13 residues long. V was clipped by 10 bases and J by 9 bases, with 19 bases between them.

For the CDR3, the DNA is TGTGCCAGCAGGGGGACAGTGTCTGGAAAACTGTTTTTT. Translation gives CASRGTVSGKLFF. This chain connects TRBV7-9 to TRBJ1-4; TRBD1 matches 7 bases. The V and J ends lost 6 bases and 10 bases, in that order; junction bases with no gene match: 8. Germline V gene sequence: CDR1 SEHNR, CDR2 FQNEAQ (reference sequence). The CDR3 length is 13 residues.

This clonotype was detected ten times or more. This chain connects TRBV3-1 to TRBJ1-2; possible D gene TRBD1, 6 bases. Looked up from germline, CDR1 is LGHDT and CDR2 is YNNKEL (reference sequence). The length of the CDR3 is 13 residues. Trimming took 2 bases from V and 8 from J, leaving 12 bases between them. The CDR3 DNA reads TGTGCCAGCAGCCAAAGGGCAGGGGTCGGCTACACCTTC. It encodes CASSQRAGVGYTF.

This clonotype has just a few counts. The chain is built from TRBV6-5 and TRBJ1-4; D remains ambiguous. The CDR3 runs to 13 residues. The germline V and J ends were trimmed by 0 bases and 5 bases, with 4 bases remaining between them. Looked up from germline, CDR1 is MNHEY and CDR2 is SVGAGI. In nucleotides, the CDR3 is TGTGCCAGCAGTTACTCTCAGAATGAAAAACTGTTTTTT. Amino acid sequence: CASSYSQNEKLFF.

Here the CDR3 DNA reads TGTGCCAGCAGTTATGCGGGGGGAAGAGATCAGCCCCAGCATTTT. It encodes CASSYAGGRDQPQHF. V and J are TRBV6-6 and TRBJ1-5; maybe TRBD1 (5 bases). V was trimmed by 3 bases and J by 5 bases, leaving 14 bases between them. Germline CDR1 MNHNY, CDR2 SVGAGI (reference sequence). The CDR3 extends over 15 amino acids.

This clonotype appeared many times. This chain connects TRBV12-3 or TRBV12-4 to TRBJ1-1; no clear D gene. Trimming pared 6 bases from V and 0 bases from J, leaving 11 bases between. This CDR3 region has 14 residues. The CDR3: CASRSGRMNTEAFF. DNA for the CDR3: TGTGCCAGCAGGTCTGGACGGATGAACACTGAAGCTTTCTTT.

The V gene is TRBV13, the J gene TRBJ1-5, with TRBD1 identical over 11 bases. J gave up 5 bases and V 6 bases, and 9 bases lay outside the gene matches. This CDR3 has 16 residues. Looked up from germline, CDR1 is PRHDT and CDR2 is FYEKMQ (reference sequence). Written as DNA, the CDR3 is TGTGCCAGCAGTTCAGGGACAGGGGGAGGTCATCAGCCCCAGCATTTT. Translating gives CASSSGTGGGHQPQHF.

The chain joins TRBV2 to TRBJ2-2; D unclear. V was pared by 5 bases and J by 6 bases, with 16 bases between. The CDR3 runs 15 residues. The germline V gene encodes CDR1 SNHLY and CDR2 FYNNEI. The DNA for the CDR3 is TGTGCCAGCAGTTACCCCAAGTCGGGCGCCGGGGAGCTGTTTTTT. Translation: CASSYPKSGAGELFF.

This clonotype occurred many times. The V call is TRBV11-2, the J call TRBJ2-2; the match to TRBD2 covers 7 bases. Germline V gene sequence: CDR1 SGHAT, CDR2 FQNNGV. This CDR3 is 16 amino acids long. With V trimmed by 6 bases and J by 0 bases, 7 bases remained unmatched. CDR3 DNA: TGTGCCAGCAGGGGGGGGACGTTCGCGAACACCGGGGAGCTGTTTTTT. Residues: CASRGGTFANTGELFF.

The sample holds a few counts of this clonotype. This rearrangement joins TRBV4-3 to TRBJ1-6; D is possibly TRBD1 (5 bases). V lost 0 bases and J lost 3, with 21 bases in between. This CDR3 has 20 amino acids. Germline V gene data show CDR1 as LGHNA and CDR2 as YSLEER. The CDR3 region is CASSQDTGKRGWNYNSPLHF. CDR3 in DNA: TGCGCCAGCAGCCAAGATACGGGGAAGAGGGGTTGGAACTATAATTCACCCCTCCACTTT.

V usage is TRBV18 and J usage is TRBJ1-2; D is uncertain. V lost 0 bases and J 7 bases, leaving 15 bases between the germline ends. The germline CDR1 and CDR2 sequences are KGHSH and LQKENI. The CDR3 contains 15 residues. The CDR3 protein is CASSPPVADLRGYTF. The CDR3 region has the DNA TGTGCCAGCTCACCACCGGTGGCGGACCTCCGTGGCTACACCTTC.

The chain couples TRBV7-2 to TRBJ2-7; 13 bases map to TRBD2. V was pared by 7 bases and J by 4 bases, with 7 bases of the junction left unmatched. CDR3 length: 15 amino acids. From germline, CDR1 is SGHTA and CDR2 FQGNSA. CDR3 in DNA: TGTGCCAGCATCCCGCGACTAGCGGGAGGATACGAGCAGTACTTC. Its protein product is CASIPRLAGGYEQYF.

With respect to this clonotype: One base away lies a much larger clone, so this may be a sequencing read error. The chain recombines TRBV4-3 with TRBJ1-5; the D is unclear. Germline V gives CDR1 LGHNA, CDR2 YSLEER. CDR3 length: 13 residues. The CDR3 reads CASSQDEAQPHHF. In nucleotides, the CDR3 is TGCGCCAGCAGCCAAGATGAGGCACAGCCCCATCATTTT.

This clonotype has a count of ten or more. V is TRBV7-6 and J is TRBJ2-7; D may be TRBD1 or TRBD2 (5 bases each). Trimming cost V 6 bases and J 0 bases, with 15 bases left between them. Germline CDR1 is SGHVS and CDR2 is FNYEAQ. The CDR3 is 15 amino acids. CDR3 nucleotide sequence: TGTGCCAGCAGTTCGGGACCGACGAGCTCCTACGAGCAGTACTTC. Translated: CASSSGPTSSYEQYF.

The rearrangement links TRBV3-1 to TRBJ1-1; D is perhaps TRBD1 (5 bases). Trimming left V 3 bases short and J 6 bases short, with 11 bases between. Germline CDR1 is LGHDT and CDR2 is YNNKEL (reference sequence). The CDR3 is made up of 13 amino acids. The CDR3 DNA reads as TGTGCCAGCAGCCAGTGGGGGGGTGCTGAAGCTTTCTTT. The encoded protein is CASSQWGGAEAFF.

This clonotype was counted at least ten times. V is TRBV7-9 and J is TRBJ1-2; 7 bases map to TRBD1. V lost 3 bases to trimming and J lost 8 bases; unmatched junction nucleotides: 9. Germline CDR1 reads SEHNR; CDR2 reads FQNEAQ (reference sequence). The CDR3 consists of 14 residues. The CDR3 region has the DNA TGTGCCAGCAGCTTTGGAGGGGGCATAGACGGCTACACCTTC. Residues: CASSFGGGIDGYTF.

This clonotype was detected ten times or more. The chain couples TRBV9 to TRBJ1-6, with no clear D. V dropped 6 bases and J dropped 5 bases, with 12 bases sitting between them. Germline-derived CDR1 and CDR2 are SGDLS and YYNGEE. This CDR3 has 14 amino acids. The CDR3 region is CASNEDGDNSPLHF. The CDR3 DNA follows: TGTGCCAGCAACGAGGACGGGGATAATTCACCCCTCCACTTT.

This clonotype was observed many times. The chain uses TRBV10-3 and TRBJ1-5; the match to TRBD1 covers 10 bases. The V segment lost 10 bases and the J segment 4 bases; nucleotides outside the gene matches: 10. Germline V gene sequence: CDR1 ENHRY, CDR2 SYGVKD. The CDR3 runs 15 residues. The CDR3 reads CATSTGQGRNQPQHF. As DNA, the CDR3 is TGTGCCACTAGCACGGGACAGGGGAGAAATCAGCCCCAGCATTTT.

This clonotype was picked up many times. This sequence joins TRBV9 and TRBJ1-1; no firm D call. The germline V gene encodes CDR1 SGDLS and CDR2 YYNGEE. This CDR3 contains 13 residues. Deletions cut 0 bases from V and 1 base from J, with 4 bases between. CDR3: CASSVVTNTEAFF. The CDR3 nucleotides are TGTGCCAGCAGCGTAGTGACGAACACTGAAGCTTTCTTT.

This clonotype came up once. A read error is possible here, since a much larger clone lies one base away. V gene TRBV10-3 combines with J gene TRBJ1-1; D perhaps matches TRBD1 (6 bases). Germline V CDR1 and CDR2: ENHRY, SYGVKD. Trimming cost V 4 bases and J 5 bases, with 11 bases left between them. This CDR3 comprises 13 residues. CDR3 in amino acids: CAISGSQGTEAFF. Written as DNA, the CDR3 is TGTGCCATCAGTGGCTCACAGGGTACTGAAGCTTTCTTT.

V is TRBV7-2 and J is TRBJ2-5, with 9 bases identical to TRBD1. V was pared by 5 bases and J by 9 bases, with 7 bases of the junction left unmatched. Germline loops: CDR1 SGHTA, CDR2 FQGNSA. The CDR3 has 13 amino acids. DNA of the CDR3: TGTGCCAGCAGCCCAACAGACAGGGGGTCCCAGTACTTC. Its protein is CASSPTDRGSQYF.

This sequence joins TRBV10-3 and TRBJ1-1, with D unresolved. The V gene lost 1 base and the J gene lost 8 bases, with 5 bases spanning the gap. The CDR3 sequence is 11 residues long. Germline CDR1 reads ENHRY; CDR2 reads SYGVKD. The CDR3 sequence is CAISEFREAFF. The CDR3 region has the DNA TGTGCCATCAGTGAGTTCAGGGAAGCTTTCTTT.